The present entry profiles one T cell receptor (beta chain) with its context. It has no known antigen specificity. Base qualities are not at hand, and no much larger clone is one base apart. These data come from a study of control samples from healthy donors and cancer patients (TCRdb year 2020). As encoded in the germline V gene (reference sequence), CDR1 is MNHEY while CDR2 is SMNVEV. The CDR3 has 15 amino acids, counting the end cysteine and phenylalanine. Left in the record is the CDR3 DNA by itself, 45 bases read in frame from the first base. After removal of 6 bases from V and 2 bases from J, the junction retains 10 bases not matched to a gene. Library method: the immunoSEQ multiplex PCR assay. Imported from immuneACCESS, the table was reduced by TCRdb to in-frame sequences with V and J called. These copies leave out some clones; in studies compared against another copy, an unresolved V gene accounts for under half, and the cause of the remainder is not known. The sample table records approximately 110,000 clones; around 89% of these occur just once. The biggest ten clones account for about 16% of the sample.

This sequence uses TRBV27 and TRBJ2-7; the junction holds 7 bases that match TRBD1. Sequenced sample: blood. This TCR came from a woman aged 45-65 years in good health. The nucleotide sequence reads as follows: TGTGCCAGCAGCCCTACGACAGGGCCGACCTACGAGCAGTACTTC. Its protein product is CASSPTTGPTYEQYF.